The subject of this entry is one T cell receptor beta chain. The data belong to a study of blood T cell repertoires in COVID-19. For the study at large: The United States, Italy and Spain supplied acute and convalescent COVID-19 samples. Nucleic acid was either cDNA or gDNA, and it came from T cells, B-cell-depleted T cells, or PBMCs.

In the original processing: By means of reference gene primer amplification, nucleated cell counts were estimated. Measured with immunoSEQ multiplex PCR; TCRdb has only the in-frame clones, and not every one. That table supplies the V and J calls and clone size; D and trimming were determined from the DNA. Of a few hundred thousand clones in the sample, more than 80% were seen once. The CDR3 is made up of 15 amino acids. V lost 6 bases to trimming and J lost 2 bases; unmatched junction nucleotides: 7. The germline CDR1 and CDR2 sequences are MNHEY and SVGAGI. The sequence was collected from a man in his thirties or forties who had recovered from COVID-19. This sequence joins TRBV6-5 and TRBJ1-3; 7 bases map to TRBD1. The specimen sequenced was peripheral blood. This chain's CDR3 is CASRPDRDPGNTIYF. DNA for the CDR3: TGTGCCAGCAGACCCGACAGGGATCCTGGAAACACCATATATTTT.